This TCR beta chain was sequenced during a study of CD8 T cells in ankylosing spondylitis. Trimming pared 1 base from V and 2 bases from J, leaving 12 bases between. The CDR3 extends over 16 amino acids. Looked up from germline, CDR1 is SGHRS and CDR2 is YFSETQ. Study-level points and caveats: A motif in TCR beta, a set of roughly eight highly homologous variants, appeared characteristic of ankylosing spondylitis blood.

This clonotype was recorded a few times. Its antigen remains unknown. TCRdb reanalysed the 5' RACE reads using MiXCR and keeps one entry per CDR3 protein. This table has around 450,000 distinct CDR3 sequences, 25% to 30% appearing once. This TCR was sampled from a male donor with ankylosing spondylitis. The sample comprised blood, either unsorted or a sorted T cell fraction (not recorded which). J is TRBJ2-2 and V is TRBV5-1; perhaps TRBD1 as D (6 bases). In nucleotides, the CDR3 is TGCGCCAGCAGCTTGCAACCTGGGACAAACACCGGGGAGCTGTTTTTT. It specifies CASSLQPGTNTGELFF. The variable domain in full, with the rest retrieved from reference TRBV5-1 and TRBJ2-2, is KAGVTQTPRYLIKTRGQQVTLSCSPISGHRSVSWYQQTPGQGLQFLFEYFSETQRNKGNFPGRFSGRQFSNSRSEMNVSTLELGDSALYLCASSLQPGTNTGELFFGEGSRLTVL.